This entry describes one T cell receptor (beta chain). As processed by the authors: Quantification of nucleated cells was approximated via reference gene primer amplification. Some clones are missing from TCRdb's copy, which holds only in-frame ones; the method was immunoSEQ multiplex PCR. That table furnishes V, J and clone size, whereas the DNA furnished D and trimming. Counted here are roughly 90,000 clones, 89% occurring once; the ten biggest clones make up about 5.2%. This specimen comes from a study of blood T cell repertoires in COVID-19. Germline lookup yields CDR1 LGHNA and CDR2 YSLEER. V was cut by 0 bases and J by 0 bases, with 6 bases left in between. The CDR3 has 15 residues.

The specimen sequenced was peripheral blood. The V call is TRBV4-3, the J call TRBJ2-1; D gene uncertain. The origin of this receptor is a woman of 80 years or more with active COVID-19. The CDR3 DNA reads as TGCGCCAGCAGCCAAGATAATTACTCCTACAATGAGCAGTTCTTC. Translating gives CASSQDNYSYNEQFF.